This T cell receptor beta chain comes out of a study of blood T cell repertoires in COVID-19. CDR1 MNHEY and CDR2 SVGAGI come from the germline V gene. The junction had 4 bases not matched to a gene; V was cut back by 10 bases and J by 1 base. The CDR3 has 13 amino acids. Measured with immunoSEQ multiplex PCR; TCRdb has only the in-frame clones, and not every one. The data hold roughly 180,000 clones, with 80% to 85% observed a single time. The chain employs TRBV6-5 and TRBJ2-3, with TRBD1 identical over 8 bases. Input material: peripheral blood. The receptor was derived from a woman in her 40s with COVID-19, enrolled during active disease. CDR3 amino acids: CAIPGQGTDTQYF. The CDR3 DNA reads as TGTGCCATCCCGGGACAGGGCACAGATACGCAGTATTTT.